The table lists the clone carrying this TCR beta chain with many counts. What it binds is unknown. V dropped 1 base and J dropped 6 bases, with 22 bases sitting between them. This CDR3 is 16 amino acids long. The germline CDR1 and CDR2 sequences are DFQATT and SNEGSKA (reference sequence). TCRdb re-analysed the RACE reads in MiXCR, keeping a single row per CDR3 protein. The sample has about 120,000 distinct CDR3 sequences; about 12% are singletons. Indicated time point: patch test 1, 2 weeks after DPC sensitization. Treatment of the sample: therapeutic diphenylcyclopropenone sensitization with weekly scalp DPC. Donors, patients with alopecia ranging from 18 to 70 years old and judged suitable for DPC, provided samples. This specimen belongs to a study of human T cells and chemical hapten exposure. General study points: Significantly greater numbers of large CDR3 similarity clusters came from expanded TCRs than from controls.

The chain employs TRBV20-1 and TRBJ2-7, with D possibly being TRBD1 (6 bases). Sequences were derived from whole blood, sampled in connection with sensitization to the hapten diphenylcyclopropenone (DPC). The receptor was isolated from a woman between 45 and 65 years old with alopecia areata. Some clones in this sample may be carry-over from other donors' samples. CDR3 amino acids: CSARGNRQGLLSEQYF. CDR3 bases: TGCAGTGCTAGAGGAAATCGCCAGGGGCTCCTGAGCGAGCAGTACTTC.